Sequencing of this TCR beta chain was carried out in a study of T cells after yellow fever vaccination. Trimming pared 0 bases from V and 1 base from J, leaving 8 bases between. The germline CDR1 and CDR2 sequences are SGHKS and YYEKEE (reference sequence). The CDR3 extends over 14 amino acids. This clonotype was observed at least ten times. MiXCR was run by TCRdb on the 5' RACE reads, yielding one entry per CDR3 protein. This sample has approximately 260,000 distinct CDR3 sequences, with 10% to 15% found just once. The source of this sequence is a man aged 30 to 39 who received the YFV17D yellow fever vaccine. This chain links TRBV5-5 with TRBJ2-7; D is ambiguous. The source was CD4+ T cells sorted from PBMCs, collected 45 days after the yellow fever booster vaccination. The CDR3 spells CASSLDGRSYEQYF. CDR3 coding DNA: TGTGCCAGCAGCTTGGACGGTCGGTCCTACGAGCAGTACTTC.